Listed below are T cell receptor beta chains from one sample, sequenced in a study of blood T cell repertoires in COVID-19. Generated by immunoSEQ multiplex PCR, the TCRdb table keeps only in-frame clones and is missing some. The data show more than 80,000 clones, 87% seen once. The sequencing sample was made of peripheral blood. The receptors originated from a woman aged 55-75 years with COVID-19, enrolled during active disease. CDR3s include the opening cysteine and the closing phenylalanine or tryptophan. D genes are given only for firm matches. For some rows the clone size is stated as once, few or many, or as a class when expanded; others skip it.

j_call cdr3_length clone_size d_call v_call cdr3_aa cdr3_nt
TRBJ1-1 15 NA NA TRBV5-5 CASSNTGGLNTEAFF TGTGCCAGCAGCAACACGGGGGGTTTGAACACTGAAGCTTTCTTT
TRBJ2-2 15 once NA TRBV11-2 CASSPGTRNTGELFF TGTGCCAGCAGCCCAGGGACACGTAACACCGGGGAGCTGTTTTTT
TRBJ1-5 16 NA NA TRBV28 CASSLWEGKGNQPQHF TGTGCCAGCAGTTTATGGGAGGGAAAGGGCAATCAGCCCCAGCATTTT
TRBJ2-1 15 NA NA TRBV5-4 CASSGSGTVYNEQFF TGTGCCAGCAGCGGATCCGGGACTGTCTACAATGAGCAGTTCTTC
TRBJ1-2 14 few TRBD1 TRBV6-5 CATQDRGSIYGYTF TGTGCCACACAGGACAGGGGCTCAATCTATGGCTACACCTTC
TRBJ1-1 14 NA TRBD1 TRBV7-7 CASSSGQPGAEAFF TGTGCTAGCAGCTCGGGACAGCCCGGGGCTGAAGCTTTCTTT
TRBJ2-7 15 NA TRBD2 TRBV4-2 CASSQEAGGIYEQYF TGTGCCAGCAGCCAAGAAGCGGGGGGGATCTACGAGCAGTACTTC
TRBJ1-1 13 NA NA TRBV6-2/TRBV6-3 CASSYVLNTEAFF TGTGCCAGCAGTTACGTACTTAACACTGAAGCTTTCTTT
TRBJ2-7 16 few NA TRBV6-6 CAGSLTGGLQAYEQYF TGTGCCGGGTCCCTAACTGGCGGACTGCAGGCCTACGAGCAGTACTTC
TRBJ2-5 12 NA NA TRBV3-1/TRBV3-2 CASSRLIETQYF TGTGCCAGCAGCCGTCTTATAGAGACCCAGTACTTC
TRBJ1-1 13 NA TRBD1 TRBV12-3/TRBV12-4 CASSLNRGTEAFF TGTGCCAGCAGTTTGAACAGGGGCACTGAAGCTTTCTTT
TRBJ2-1 14 NA TRBD2 TRBV19 CASSSRGVPDEQFF TGTGCCAGTAGCTCACGGGGGGTGCCTGATGAGCAGTTCTTC
TRBJ2-2 15 NA TRBD1 TRBV5-6 CASSAGTGFTGELFF TGTGCCAGCAGCGCCGGGACAGGGTTCACCGGGGAGCTGTTTTTT